This TCR beta chain is from a study of CD8+ T cells in alopecia areata. V was shortened by 0 bases and J by 5 bases, with 13 bases between the two germline ends. CDR3 size: 14 residues. CDR1 is SQVTM, CDR2 ANQGSEA, per germline. Alopecia areata patients provided lesional scalp punch biopsies and peripheral blood, both collected for the study. Study results and limitations: Across lesional scalp, and particularly alopecia totalis/universalis, clonality surpassed that of normal scalp. Whereas mice showed it more clearly, TCR sharing across patients was murkier, possibly because of HLA.

It was cDNA, reverse transcribed from extracted RNA, that served as the sequencing template. Some clones are missing from TCRdb's copy, which holds only in-frame ones; the method was immunoSEQ multiplex PCR. The sample lists some 120,000 clones; around 48% were seen once. To note about this clone: Its antigen is not known.

Sequenced: NKG2D-low CD8+ T cells sorted from blood. V is TRBV29-1 and J is TRBJ2-5; maybe TRBD1 (6 bases). The sequence was obtained from a human donor with alopecia areata. The CDR3 DNA reads as TGCAGCGTTGAAGATCTTTCAGGGGCCGAGACCCAGTACTTC. It specifies CSVEDLSGAETQYF.